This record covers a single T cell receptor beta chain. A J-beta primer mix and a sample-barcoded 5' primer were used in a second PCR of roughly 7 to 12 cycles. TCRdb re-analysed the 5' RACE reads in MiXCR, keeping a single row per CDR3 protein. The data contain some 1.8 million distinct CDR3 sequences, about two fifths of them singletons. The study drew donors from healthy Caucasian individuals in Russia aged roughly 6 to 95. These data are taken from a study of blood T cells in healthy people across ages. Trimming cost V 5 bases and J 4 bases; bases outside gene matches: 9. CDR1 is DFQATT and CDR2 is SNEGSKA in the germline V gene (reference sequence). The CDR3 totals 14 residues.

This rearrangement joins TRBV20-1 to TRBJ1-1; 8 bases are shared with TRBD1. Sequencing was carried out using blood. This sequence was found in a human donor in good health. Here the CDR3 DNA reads TGCAGTGCTGGACAGGGCGGGGGGTTCACTGAAGCTTTCTTT. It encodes CSAGQGGGFTEAFF.